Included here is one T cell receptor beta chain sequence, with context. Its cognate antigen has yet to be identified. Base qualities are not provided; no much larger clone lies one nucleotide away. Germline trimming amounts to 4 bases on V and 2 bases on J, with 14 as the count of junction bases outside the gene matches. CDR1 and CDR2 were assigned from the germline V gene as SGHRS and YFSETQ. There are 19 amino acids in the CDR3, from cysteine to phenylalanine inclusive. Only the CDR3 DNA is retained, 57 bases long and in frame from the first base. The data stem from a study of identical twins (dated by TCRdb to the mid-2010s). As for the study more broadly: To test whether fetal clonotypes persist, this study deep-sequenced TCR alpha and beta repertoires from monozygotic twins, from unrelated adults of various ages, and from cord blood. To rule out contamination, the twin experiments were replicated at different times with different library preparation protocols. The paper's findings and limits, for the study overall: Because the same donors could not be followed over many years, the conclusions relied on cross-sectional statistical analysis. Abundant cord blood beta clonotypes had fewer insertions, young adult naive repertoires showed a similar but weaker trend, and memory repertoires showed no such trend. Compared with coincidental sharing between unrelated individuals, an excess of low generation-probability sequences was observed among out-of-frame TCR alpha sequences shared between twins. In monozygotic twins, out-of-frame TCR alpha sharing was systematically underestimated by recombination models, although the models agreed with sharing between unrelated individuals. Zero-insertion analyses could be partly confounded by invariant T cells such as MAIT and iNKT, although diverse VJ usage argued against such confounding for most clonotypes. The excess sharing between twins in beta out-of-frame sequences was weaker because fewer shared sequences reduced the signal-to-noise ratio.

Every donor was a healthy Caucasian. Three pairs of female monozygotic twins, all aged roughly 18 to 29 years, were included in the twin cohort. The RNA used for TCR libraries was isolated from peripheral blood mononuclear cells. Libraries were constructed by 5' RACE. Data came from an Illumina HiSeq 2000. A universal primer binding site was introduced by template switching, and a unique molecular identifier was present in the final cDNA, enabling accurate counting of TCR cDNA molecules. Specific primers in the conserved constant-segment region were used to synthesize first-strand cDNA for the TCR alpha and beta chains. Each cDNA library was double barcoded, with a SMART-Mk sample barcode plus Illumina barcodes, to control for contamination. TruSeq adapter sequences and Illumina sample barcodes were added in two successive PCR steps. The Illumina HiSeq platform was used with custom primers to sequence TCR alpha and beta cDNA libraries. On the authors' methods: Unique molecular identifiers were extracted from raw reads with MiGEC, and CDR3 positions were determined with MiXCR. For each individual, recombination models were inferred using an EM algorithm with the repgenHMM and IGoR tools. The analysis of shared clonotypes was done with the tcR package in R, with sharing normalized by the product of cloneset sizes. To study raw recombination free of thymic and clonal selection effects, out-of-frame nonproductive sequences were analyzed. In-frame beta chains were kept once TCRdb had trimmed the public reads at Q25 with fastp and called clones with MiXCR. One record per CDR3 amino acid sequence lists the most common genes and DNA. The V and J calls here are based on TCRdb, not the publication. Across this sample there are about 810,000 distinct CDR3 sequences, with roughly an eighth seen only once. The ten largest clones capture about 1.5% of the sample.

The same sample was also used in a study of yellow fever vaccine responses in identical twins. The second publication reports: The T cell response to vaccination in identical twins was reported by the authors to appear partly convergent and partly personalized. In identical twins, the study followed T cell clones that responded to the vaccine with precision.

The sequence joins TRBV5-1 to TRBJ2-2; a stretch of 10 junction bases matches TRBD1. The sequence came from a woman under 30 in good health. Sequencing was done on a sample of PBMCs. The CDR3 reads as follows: CASSPPPGQGLGNTGELFF. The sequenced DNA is TGCGCCAGCAGCCCACCCCCGGGACAGGGGTTGGGAAACACCGGGGAGCTGTTTTTT.